The 4 T cell receptor beta chains reported below all come from one sample, sequenced in a study of CD8+CD57+ T cells in acquired aplastic anemia (dated by TCRdb to 2017 to 2018). The patients picked for sequencing were ones in whom flow cytometry had shown an expansion of CD8+CD57+ cells. The sequencer was an Illumina HiSeq 2000. Genomic DNA served as template for TCR beta VDJ combination and CDR3 sequence profiling. TCRdb passed the public sequencing reads through fastp at Q25 and MiXCR, retaining productive beta sequences. Every distinct CDR3 protein forms one entry, paired with its most common genes and DNA. The sample table shows more than 150,000 distinct CDR3 sequences, and roughly half are seen once. The ten top clones hold 3.2% of the sample. The sample was sorted CD4+, CD8+, or CD8+CD57+ T cells (not recorded which) from PBMCs. The receptors come from a human donor with aplastic anemia.

This clonotype came up a few times. The chain links TRBV29-1 to TRBJ1-3; D unresolved. V shed 4 bases and J shed 0 bases, with 10 bases lying between them. CDR1 SQVTM and CDR2 ANQGSEA come from the germline V gene. This CDR3 has 14 amino acids. The CDR3 DNA follows: TGCAGCGTTGGGGAGAATATCTCTGGAAACACCATATATTTT. This codes for CSVGENISGNTIYF. The full variable domain, completed using reference TRBV29-1 and TRBJ1-3, is SAVISQKPSRDICQRGTSLTIQCQVDSQVTMMFWYRQQPGQSLTLIATANQGSEATYESGFVIDKFPISRPNLTFSTLTVSNMSPEDSSIYLCSVGENISGNTIYFGEGSWLTVV.

This clonotype was counted only a few times. The rearrangement links TRBV2 to TRBJ1-2; no clear D gene. This CDR3 region has 13 residues. V was shortened by 6 bases and J by 4 bases, with 12 bases between the two germline ends. The V gene's germline CDR1 is SNHLY and CDR2 FYNNEI. CDR3 residues: CASSQDESYGYTF. The CDR3 nucleotides read TGTGCCAGCAGCCAAGATGAATCCTATGGCTACACCTTC. Variable domain in full (rest from reference TRBV2 and TRBJ1-2): EPEVTQTPSHQVTQMGQEVILRCVPISNHLYFYWYRQILGQKVEFLVSFYNNEISEKSEIFDDQFSVERPDGSNFTLKIRSTKLEDSAMYFCASSQDESYGYTFGSGTRLTVV.

At least ten counts were recorded for this clonotype. The chain links TRBV5-4 to TRBJ2-1; tentatively, D is TRBD1 (6 bases). Trimming cost V 6 bases and J 4 bases, with 17 bases left between them. The germline V gene has CDR1 SGHNT and CDR2 YYREEE (reference sequence). The CDR3 consists of 15 residues. This CDR3 is CASTIGQTMYNEQFF. The CDR3, as DNA: TGTGCCAGCACCATAGGACAGACGATGTACAATGAGCAGTTCTTC.

This clonotype has ten or more counts. The chain recombines TRBV12-3 or TRBV12-4 with TRBJ1-5; D gene ambiguous. V lost 4 bases to trimming and J lost 1 base, with 8 bases between them. CDR3 length: 14 amino acids. The CDR3, as DNA: TGTGCCAGCAGTTCCAGTCAAAGCAATCAGCCCCAGCATTTT. It is translated as CASSSSQSNQPQHF.